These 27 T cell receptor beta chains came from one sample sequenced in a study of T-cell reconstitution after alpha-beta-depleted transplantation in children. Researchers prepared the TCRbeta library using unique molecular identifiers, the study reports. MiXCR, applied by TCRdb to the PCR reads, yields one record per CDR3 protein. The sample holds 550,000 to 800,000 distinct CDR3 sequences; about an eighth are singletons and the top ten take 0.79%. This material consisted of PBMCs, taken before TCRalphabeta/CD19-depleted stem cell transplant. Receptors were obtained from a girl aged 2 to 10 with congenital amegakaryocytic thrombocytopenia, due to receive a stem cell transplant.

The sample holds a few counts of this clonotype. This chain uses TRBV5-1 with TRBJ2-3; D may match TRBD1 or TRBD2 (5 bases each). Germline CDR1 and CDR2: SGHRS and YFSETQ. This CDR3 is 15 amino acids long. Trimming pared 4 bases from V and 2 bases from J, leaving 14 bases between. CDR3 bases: TGCGCCAGCAGCATGGGACCGCGTCACACAGATACGCAGTATTTT. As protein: CASSMGPRHTDTQYF.

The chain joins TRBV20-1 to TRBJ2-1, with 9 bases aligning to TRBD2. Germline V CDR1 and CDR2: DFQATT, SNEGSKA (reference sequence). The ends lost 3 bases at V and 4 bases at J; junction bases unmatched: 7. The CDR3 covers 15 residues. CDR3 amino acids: CSASGTSYGYNEQFF. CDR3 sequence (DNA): TGCAGTGCTAGCGGGACTAGCTATGGTTACAATGAGCAGTTCTTC.

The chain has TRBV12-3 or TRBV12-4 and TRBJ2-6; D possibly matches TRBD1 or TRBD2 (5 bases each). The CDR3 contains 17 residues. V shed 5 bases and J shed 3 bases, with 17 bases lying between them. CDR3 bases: TGTGCCAGCAGTCCCAAGGGACGGAGCTTTGGGGCCAACGTCCTGACTTTC. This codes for CASSPKGRSFGANVLTF.

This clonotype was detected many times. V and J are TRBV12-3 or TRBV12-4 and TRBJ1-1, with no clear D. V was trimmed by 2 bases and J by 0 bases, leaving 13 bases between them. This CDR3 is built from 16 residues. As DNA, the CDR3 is TGTGCCAGCAGTTTACAGCTGTTTATTGTGAACACTGAAGCTTTCTTT. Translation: CASSLQLFIVNTEAFF.

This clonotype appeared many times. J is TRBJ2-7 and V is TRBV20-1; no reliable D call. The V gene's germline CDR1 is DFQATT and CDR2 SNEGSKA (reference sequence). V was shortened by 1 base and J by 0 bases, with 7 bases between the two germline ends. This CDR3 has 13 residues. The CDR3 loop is CSARARSSYEQYF. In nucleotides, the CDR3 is TGCAGTGCTAGAGCCCGAAGCTCCTACGAGCAGTACTTC.

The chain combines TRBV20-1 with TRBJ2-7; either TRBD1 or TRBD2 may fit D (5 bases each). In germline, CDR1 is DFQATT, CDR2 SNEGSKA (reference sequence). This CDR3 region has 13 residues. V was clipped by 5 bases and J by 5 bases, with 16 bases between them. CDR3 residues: CSAPPPGRDEQYF. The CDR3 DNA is TGCAGTGCTCCTCCCCCGGGGCGTGACGAGCAGTACTTC.

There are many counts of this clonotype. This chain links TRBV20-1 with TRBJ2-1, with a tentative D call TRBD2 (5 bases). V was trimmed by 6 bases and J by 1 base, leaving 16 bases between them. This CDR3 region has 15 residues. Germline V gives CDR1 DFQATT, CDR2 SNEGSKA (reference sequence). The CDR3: CSAPRRAKSYNEQFF. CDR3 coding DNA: TGCAGTGCCCCCCGGCGGGCCAAGTCCTACAATGAGCAGTTCTTC.

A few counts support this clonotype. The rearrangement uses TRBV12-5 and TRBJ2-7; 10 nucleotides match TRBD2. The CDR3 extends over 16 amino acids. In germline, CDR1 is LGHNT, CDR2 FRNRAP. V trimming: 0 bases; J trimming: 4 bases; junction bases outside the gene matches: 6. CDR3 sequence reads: CASGLVVIAGGYEQYF. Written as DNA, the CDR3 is TGTGCTAGTGGTTTGGTGGTTATAGCGGGAGGTTACGAGCAGTACTTC.

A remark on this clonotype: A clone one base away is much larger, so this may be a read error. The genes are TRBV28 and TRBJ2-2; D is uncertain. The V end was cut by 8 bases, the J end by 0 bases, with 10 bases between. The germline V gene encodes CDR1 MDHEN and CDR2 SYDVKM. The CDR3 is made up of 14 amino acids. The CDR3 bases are TGTGCCAGCGCCGACGGAACGAACACCGGGGAGCTGTTTTTT. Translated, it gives CASADGTNTGELFF.

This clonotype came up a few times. The CDR3 loop is CASRLADPSYEQYF. CDR3 DNA: TGCGCCAGCCGACTAGCGGACCCATCCTACGAGCAGTACTTC. The V gene is TRBV5-1, the J gene TRBJ2-7, with 9 bases aligning to TRBD2. The CDR3 consists of 14 residues. Germline values: CDR1 SGHRS, CDR2 YFSETQ. V lost 7 bases and J lost 1; bases outside the gene matches: 6.

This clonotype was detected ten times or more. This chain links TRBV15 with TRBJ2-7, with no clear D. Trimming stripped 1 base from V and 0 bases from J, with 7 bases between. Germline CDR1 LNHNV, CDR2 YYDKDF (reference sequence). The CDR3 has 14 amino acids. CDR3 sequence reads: CATSRGANSYEQYF. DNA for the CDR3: TGTGCCACCAGCAGAGGGGCCAACTCCTACGAGCAGTACTTC.

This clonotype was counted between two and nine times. This CDR3 reads CASSSTGVYGYTF. Here the CDR3 DNA reads TGTGCCAGCAGCTCGACAGGGGTCTATGGCTACACCTTC. The rearrangement links TRBV12-3 or TRBV12-4 to TRBJ1-2; 8 bases line up with TRBD1. Trimming cost V 6 bases and J 4 bases; bases outside gene matches: 4. The CDR3 length is 13 residues.

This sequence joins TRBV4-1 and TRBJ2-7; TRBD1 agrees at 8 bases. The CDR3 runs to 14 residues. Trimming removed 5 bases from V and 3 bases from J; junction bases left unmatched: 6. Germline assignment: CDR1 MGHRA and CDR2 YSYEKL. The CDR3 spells CASSADRGLYEQYF. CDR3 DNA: TGCGCCAGCAGCGCTGACAGGGGCCTCTACGAGCAGTACTTC.

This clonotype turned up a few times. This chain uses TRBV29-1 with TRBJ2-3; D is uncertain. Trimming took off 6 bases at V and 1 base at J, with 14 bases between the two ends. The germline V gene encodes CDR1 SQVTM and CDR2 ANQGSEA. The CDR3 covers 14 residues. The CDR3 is CSVEVSGGTDTQYF. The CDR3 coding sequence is TGCAGCGTCGAGGTCTCTGGGGGCACAGATACGCAGTATTTT.

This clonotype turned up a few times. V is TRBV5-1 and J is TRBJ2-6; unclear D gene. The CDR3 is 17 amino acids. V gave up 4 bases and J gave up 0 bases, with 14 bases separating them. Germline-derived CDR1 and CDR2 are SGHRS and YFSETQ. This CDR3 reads CASSQQTSVSGANVLTF. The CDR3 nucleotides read TGCGCCAGCAGCCAGCAAACGTCGGTCTCTGGGGCCAACGTCCTGACTTTC.

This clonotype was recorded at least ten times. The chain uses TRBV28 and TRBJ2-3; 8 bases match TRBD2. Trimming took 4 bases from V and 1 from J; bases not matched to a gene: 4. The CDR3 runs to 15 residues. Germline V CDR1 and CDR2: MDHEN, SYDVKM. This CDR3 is CASSYSGLGTDTQYF. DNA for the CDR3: TGTGCCAGCAGTTACTCGGGACTAGGCACAGATACGCAGTATTTT.

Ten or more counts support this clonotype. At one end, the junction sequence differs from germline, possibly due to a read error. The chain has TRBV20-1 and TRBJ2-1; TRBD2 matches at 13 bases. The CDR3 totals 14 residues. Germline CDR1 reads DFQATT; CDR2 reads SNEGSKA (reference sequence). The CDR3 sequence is CSARDPLGLAGAVF. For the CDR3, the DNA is TGCAGTGCTAGAGATCCCCTAGGACTAGCGGGGGCGGTCTTC.

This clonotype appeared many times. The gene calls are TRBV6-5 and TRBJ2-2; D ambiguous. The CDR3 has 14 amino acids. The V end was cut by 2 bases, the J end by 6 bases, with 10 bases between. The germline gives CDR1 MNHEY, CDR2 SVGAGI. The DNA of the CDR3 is TGTGCCAGCAGTTACACCACGAGTCCCGGGGAGCTGTTTTTT. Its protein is CASSYTTSPGELFF.

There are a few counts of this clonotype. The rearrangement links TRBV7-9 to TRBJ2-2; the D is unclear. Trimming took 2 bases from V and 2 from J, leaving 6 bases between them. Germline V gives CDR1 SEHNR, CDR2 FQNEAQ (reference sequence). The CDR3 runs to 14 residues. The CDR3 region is CASSLQKNTGELFF. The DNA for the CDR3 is TGTGCCAGCAGCTTACAGAAAAACACCGGGGAGCTGTTTTTT.

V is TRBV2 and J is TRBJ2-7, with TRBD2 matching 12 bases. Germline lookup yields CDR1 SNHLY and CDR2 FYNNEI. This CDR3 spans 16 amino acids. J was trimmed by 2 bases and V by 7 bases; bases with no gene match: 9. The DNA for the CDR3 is TGTGCCAGCACTGGAAGACTAGCGGGAGCCACCTACGAGCAGTACTTC. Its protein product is CASTGRLAGATYEQYF.

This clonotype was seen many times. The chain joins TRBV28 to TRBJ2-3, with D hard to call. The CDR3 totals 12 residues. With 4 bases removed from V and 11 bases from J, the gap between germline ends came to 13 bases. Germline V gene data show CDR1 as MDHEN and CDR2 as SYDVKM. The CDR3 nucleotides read TGTGCCAGCAGTTCCTCGCTGGCTAGGCAGTATTTT. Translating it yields CASSSSLARQYF.

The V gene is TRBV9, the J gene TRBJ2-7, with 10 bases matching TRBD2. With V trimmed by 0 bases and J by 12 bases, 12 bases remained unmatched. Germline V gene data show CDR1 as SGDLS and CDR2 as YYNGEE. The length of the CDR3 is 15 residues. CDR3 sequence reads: CASSVDASGRISRYF. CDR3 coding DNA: TGTGCCAGCAGCGTAGATGCTAGCGGGAGAATTAGTCGGTACTTC.

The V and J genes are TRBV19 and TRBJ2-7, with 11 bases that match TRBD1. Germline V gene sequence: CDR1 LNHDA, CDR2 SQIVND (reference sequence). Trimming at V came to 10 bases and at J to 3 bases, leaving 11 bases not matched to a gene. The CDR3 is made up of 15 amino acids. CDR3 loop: CATAGGTGGYYEQYF. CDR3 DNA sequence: TGTGCCACCGCCGGCGGGACAGGGGGTTACTACGAGCAGTACTTC.

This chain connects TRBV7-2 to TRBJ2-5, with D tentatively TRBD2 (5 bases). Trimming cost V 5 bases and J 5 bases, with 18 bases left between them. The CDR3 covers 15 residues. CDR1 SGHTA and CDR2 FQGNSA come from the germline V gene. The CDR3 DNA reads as TGTGCCAGCAGCCCGAACACGTGGGGAGAGGAGACCCAGTACTTC. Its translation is CASSPNTWGEETQYF.

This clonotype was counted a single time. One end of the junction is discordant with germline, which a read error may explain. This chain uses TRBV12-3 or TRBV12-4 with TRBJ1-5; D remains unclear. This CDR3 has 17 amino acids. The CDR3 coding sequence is TGTGCCGGCAGTTTAGGGCAGCCCAAACAAAGAATACAGCCCCAGCATTTT. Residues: CAGSLGQPKQRIQPQHF.

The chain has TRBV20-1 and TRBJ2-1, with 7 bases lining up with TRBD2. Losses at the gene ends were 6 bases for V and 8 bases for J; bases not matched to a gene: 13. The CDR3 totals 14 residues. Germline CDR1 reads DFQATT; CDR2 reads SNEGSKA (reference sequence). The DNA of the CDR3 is TGCAGTGCGAGACCGAAGACTAGCTTCCATGAGCAGTTCTTC. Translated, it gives CSARPKTSFHEQFF.

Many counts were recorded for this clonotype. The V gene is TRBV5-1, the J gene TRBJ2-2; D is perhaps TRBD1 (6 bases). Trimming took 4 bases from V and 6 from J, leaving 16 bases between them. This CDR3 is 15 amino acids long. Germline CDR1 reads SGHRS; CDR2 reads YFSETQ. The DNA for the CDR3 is TGCGCCAGCAGCCGCAAACAGGGAACCCCCGGGGAGCTGTTTTTT. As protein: CASSRKQGTPGELFF. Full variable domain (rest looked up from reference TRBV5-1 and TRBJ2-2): KAGVTQTPRYLIKTRGQQVTLSCSPISGHRSVSWYQQTPGQGLQFLFEYFSETQRNKGNFPGRFSGRQFSNSRSEMNVSTLELGDSALYLCASSRKQGTPGELFFGEGSRLTVL.